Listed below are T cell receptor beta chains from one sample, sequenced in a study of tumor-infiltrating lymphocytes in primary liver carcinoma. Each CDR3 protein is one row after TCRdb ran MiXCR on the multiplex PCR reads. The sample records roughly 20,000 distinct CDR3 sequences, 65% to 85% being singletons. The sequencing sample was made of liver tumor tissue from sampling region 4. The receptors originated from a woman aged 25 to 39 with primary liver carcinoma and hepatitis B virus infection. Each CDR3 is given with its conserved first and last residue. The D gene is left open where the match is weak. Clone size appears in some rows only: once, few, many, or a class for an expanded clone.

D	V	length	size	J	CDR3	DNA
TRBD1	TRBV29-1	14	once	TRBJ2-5	CSSGTGGAQETQYF	TGCAGTTCCGGGACAGGAGGGGCTCAGGAGACCCAGTACTTC
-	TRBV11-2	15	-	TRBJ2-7	CTSNLGVIDSYEQYF	TGTACCAGCAACTTAGGAGTTATCGATTCCTACGAGCAGTACTTC
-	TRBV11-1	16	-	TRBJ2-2	CVSSRVMAGVSGEPFF	TGTGTCAGCAGCAGGGTTATGGCAGGAGTGTCCGGGGAGCCGTTTTTT
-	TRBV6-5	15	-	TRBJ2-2	CVSSPRIGFTGELFF	TGTGTCAGCAGTCCGCGTATAGGATTCACCGGGGAGCTGTTTTTT
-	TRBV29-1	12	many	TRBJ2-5	CSVVGVGETQYF	TGCAGCGTTGTCGGGGTGGGAGAGACCCAGTACTTC
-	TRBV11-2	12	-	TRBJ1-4	CVSYPWGGKLFF	TGTGTCAGCTACCCCTGGGGGGGAAAACTGTTTTTT
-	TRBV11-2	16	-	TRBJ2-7	CASCSYPGPYVYEQYF	TGTGCCAGCTGCTCATACCCGGGTCCCTACGTTTACGAGCAGTACTTC
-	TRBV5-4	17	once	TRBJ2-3	CPSSIDGHPPPTDTQYF	TGTCCCAGCAGCATAGACGGACACCCTCCACCCACTGATACGCAGTATTTT
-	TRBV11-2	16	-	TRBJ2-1	CASSRLNPEVANEQFF	TGTGCCAGCAGCCGACTAAACCCCGAGGTTGCCAATGAGCAGTTCTTC
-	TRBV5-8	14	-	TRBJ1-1	CASGGGGRHTESFF	TGTGCCAGTGGAGGAGGAGGTCGCCACACTGAATCTTTCTTT
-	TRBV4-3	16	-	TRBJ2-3	CASGQGFVGARHTQYF	TGCGCCAGCGGCCAAGGTTTTGTGGGGGCCAGGCATACGCAGTATTTT
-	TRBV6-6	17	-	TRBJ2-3	CASSCQTGPRRTYRQYF	TGTGCCAGCAGTTGCCAGACCGGACCTCGACGCACATATAGGCAGTATTTT
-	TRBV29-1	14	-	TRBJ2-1	CSASTGVGSNDQFF	TGCAGCGCCTCGACAGGAGTAGGTTCCAATGATCAGTTCTTC
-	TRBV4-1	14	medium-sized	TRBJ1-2	CASSQDGRGYGYTF	TGCGCCAGCAGCCAAGACGGACGGGGGTATGGCTACACCTTC
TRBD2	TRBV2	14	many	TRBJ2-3	CASSPGTREDTQYF	TGTGCCAGCAGTCCCGGGACTAGGGAAGATACGCAGTATTTT
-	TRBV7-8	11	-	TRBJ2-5	CASRERETKYF	TGTGCCAGTAGAGAACGAGAGACCAAGTACTTC
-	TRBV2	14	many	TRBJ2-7	CASGDRDTAYEQYF	TGTGCCAGCGGGGACCGGGACACGGCCTACGAGCAGTACTTC
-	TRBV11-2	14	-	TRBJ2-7	CASSWDTFSYDQYF	TGTGCCAGCAGCTGGGACACCTTCTCCTACGACCAGTACTTC
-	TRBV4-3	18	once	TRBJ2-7	CASSPAVAVGHFSYEQYF	TGCGCCAGCAGCCCAGCTGTGGCGGTGGGTCACTTTAGCTACGAGCAGTACTTC
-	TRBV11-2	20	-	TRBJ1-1	CTSSARNKGRKRWSNTETFF	TGTACCAGCAGCGCTCGGAACAAGGGGCGCAAGAGGTGGAGTAACACTGAAACTTTCTTT
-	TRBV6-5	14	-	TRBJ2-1	CASRPYRDHNGQFF	TGTGCCAGTAGGCCCTACAGGGACCACAATGGGCAGTTCTTC
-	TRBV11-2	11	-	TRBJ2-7	CASTPASEPCF	TGTGCCAGCACTCCAGCCAGTGAGCCGTGCTTC
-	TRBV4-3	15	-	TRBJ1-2	CASSIDWGRVNGYTF	TGCGCCAGCAGCATAGATTGGGGCAGAGTGAATGGCTACACCTTC
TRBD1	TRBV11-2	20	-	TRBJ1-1	CACSVRDRGRKRWSNIEVFF	TGTGCCTGCAGCGTTCGGGACAGGGGGCGCAAGAGGTGGAGTAACATTGAAGTTTTCTTT
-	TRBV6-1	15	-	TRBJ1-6	CASSEHGDSVSPLHF	TGCGCCAGCAGTGAACATGGTGATAGCGTTTCACCCCTCCACTTT
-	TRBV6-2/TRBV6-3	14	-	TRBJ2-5	CVSNYDGLGETQYF	TGTGTCAGCAATTACGACGGTCTGGGAGAGACCCAGTACTTC
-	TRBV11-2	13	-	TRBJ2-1	CASSLGSYNEQFF	TGTGCCAGCAGCTTAGGCTCCTACAATGAGCAGTTCTTC
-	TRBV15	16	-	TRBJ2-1	CATSRDYRSPCNEQFF	TGTGCCACCAGCAGAGATTACAGGAGCCCCTGCAATGAGCAGTTCTTC
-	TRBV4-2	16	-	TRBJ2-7	CASSHLQGTSAYEQYF	TGTGCTAGCAGCCACCTCCAGGGGACCAGTGCCTACGAGCAGTACTTC
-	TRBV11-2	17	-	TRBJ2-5	CASRLVSGGSRQEAQYF	TGTGCCAGCAGATTAGTTAGTGGGGGCAGCCGGCAAGAGGCCCAGTACTTC
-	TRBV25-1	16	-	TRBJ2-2	CALHGASSPYAPELFF	TGTGCCCTTCATGGCGCTTCGTCGCCTTACGCCCCGGAGCTGTTTTTT
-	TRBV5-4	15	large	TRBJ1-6	CASSPRAGDNSPLHF	TGTGCCAGCAGCCCAAGGGCGGGGGATAATTCACCCCTCCACTTT
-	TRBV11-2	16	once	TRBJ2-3	CASGPRETSSRDTQYF	TGTGCCAGCGGCCCGAGGGAGACGTCGAGCAGAGATACGCAATATTTT
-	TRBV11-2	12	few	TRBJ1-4	CASSLWGGKLFF	TGTGCCAGCAGCCTCTGGGGTGGGAAACTGTTTTTT
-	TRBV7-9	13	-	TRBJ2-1	CSSSLGRGDEQFF	TGTTCCAGCAGCTTGGGCAGGGGGGATGAGCAGTTCTTC
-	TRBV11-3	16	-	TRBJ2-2	CASSPDGRVNTEELFF	TGTGCCAGCAGCCCGGACGGCAGGGTGAACACCGAGGAGCTGTTCTTT
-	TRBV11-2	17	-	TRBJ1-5	CASSLGPSGAENQPQHF	TGTGCCAGCAGCTTAGGCCCATCGGGGGCTGAGAATCAGCCTCAGCATTTT